The clone carrying this T cell receptor beta chain was observed many times. Its target is unknown. This sample was included in a study of T cell clonality in common variable immunodeficiency. Study-wide results and limits: TCRbeta clonality was increased in CVID versus healthy controls. Reportedly, TCR beta sequences from common variable immunodeficiency showed fewer deletions and N-nucleotide insertions. Repertoire-complication correlations in CVID were limited by patient heterogeneity.

Sequencing used immunoSEQ multiplex PCR; TCRdb keeps in-frame clones, though not all of them. Listed here are 35,000 to 50,000 clones without any singletons, the top ten holding approximately 1.3%. Blood samples were heparinized, about 4.5 to 9 ml per donor. This TCR was recovered from a person between 18 and 75 years old in good health. The sample consisted of peripheral blood mononuclear cells.

The part of the CDR3 DNA that was read is TGCAGTGCTAGAGACGGGACAGGTTCCGAGACG. Translated, it gives CSARDGTGSET. The full CDR3 reads CSARDGTGSETQYF. This rearrangement joins TRBV20-1 to TRBJ2-3; TRBD1 matches at 8 bases. The read comes to an end 3 residues before the CDR3 does, leaving the germline J gene to fill in the end. The CDR3 is made up of 14 amino acids. Germline V gene sequence: CDR1 DFQATT, CDR2 SNEGSKA (reference sequence).